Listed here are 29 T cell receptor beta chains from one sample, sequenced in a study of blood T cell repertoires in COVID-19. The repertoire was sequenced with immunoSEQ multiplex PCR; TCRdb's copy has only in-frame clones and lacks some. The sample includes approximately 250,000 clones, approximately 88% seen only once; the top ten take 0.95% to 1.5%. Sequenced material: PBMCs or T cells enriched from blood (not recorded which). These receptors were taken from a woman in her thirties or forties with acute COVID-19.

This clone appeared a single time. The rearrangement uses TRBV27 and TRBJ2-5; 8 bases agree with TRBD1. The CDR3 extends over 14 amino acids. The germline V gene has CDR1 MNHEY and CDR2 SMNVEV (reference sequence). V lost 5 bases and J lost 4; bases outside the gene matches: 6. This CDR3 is CASSQLGQGETQYF. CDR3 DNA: TGTGCCAGCAGTCAACTTGGACAGGGAGAGACCCAGTACTTC.

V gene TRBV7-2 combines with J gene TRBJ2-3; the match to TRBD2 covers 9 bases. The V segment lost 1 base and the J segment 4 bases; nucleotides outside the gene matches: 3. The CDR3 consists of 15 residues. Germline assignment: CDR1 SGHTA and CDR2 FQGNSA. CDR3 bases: TGTGCCAGCAGCTTAGTTAGCGGGGGCGCAGATACGCAGTATTTT. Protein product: CASSLVSGGADTQYF. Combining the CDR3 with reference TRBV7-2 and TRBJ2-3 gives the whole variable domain GAGVSQSPSNKVTEKGKDVELRCDPISGHTALYWYRQSLGQGLEFLIYFQGNSAPDKSGLPSDRFSAERTGGSVSTLTIQRTQQEDSAVYLCASSLVSGGADTQYFGPGTRLTVL.

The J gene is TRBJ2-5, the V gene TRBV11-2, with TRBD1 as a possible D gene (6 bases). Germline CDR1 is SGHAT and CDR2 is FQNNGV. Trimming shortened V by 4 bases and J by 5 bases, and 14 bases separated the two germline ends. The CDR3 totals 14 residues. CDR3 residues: CASSSGQLRETQYF. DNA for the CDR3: TGTGCCAGCAGCTCTGGACAGTTAAGGGAGACCCAGTACTTC.

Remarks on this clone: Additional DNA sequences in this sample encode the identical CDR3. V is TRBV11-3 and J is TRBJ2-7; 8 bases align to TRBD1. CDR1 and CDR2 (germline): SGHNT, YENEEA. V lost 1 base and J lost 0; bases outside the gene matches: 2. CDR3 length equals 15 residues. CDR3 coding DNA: TGTGCCAGCAGCTTAGGCGACAGGGGCTCCTACGAGCAGTACTTC. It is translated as CASSLGDRGSYEQYF.

The CDR3 protein is CASSVVGALSSYNEQFF. For the CDR3, the DNA is TGTGCCAGCAGCGTAGTTGGGGCACTAAGTTCCTACAATGAGCAGTTCTTC. This sequence joins TRBV9 and TRBJ2-1, with D maybe TRBD1 (5 bases). The ends were cut back, 0 bases at V and 1 base at J, with 14 bases in the middle. CDR1 is SGDLS and CDR2 is YYNGEE in the germline V gene. The CDR3 loop spans 17 amino acids.

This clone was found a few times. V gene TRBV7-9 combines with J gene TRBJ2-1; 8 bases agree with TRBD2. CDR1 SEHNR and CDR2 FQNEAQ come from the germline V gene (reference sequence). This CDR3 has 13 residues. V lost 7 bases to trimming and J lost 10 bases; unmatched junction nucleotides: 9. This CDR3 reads CASIKAAGGEQFF. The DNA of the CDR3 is TGTGCCAGCATCAAAGCTGCGGGAGGCGAGCAGTTCTTC. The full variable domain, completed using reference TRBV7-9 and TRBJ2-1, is DTGVSQNPRHKITKRGQNVTFRCDPISEHNRLYWYRQTLGQGPEFLTYFQNEAQLEKSRLLSDRFSAERPKGSFSTLEIQRTEQGDSAMYLCASIKAAGGEQFFGPGTRLTVL.

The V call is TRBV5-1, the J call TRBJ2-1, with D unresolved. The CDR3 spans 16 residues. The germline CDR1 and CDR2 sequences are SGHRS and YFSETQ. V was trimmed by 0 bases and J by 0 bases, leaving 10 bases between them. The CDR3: CASSLGASGSYNEQFF. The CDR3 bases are TGCGCCAGCAGCTTGGGGGCATCAGGCTCCTACAATGAGCAGTTCTTC.

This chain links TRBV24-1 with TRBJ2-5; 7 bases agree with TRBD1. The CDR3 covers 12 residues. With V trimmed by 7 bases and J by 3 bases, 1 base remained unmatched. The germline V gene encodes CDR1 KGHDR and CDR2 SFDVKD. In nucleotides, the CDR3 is TGTGCCACCAGAGGGACAGAAGAGACCCAGTACTTC. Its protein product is CATRGTEETQYF.

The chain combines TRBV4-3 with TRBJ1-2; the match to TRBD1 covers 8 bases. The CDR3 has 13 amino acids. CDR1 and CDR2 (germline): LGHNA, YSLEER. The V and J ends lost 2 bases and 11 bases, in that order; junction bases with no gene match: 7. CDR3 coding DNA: TGCGCCAGCAGCCAACAACAGGGGGAGAGGTACACCTTC. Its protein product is CASSQQQGERYTF.

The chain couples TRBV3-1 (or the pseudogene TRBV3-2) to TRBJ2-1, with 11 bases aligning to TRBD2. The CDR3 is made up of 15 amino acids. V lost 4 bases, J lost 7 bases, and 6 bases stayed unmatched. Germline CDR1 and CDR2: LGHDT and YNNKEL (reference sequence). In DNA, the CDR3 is TGTGCCAGCAGCCTACTAGCGGGAGTGGGGAATGAGCAGTTCTTC. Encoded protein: CASSLLAGVGNEQFF.

CDR3 protein: CAWRYTGAGANVLTF. The DNA for the CDR3 is TGTGCCTGGAGGTACACAGGGGCAGGGGCCAACGTCCTGACTTTC. The V gene is TRBV30, the J gene TRBJ2-6, with 7 positions matching TRBD1. The CDR3 has 15 residues. J was trimmed by 4 bases and V by 3 bases; bases with no gene match: 6. The V gene's germline CDR1 is GTSNPN and CDR2 SVGIG (reference sequence).

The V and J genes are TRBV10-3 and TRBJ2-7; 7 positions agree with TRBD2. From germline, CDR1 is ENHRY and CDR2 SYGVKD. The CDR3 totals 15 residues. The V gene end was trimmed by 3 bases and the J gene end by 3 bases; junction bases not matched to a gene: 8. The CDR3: CAISDGSSGVYEQYF. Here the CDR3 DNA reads TGTGCCATCAGTGATGGGTCTAGCGGAGTCTACGAGCAGTACTTC.

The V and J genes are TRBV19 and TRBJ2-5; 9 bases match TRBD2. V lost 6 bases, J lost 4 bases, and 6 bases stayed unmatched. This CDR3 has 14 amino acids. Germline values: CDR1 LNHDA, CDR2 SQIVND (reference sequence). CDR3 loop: CASSHLAGPETQYF. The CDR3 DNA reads TGTGCCAGTAGCCACCTAGCGGGACCAGAGACCCAGTACTTC.

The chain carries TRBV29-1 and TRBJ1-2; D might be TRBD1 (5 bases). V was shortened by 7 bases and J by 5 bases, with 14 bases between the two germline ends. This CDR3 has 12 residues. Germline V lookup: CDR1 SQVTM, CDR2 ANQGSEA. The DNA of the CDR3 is TGCAGCGCCGCAGACCCAGGGTATGGCTACACCTTC. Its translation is CSAADPGYGYTF.

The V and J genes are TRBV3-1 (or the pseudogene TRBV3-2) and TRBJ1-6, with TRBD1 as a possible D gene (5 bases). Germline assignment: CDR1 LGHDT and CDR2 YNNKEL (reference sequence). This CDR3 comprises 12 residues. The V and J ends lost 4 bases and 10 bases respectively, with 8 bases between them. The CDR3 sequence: CASSRDFSPLHF. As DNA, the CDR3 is TGTGCCAGCAGCCGGGACTTCTCACCCCTCCACTTT.

The CDR3 DNA follows: TGCGCCAGCAGCAGGGATGGGCAGGGTAATTCACCCCTCCACTTT. Translated: CASSRDGQGNSPLHF. The V gene is TRBV5-1, the J gene TRBJ1-6; D perhaps matches TRBD1 (5 bases). Germline V CDR1 and CDR2: SGHRS, YFSETQ. The CDR3 is 15 amino acids. V was clipped by 4 bases and J by 6 bases, with 14 bases between them.

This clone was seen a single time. The CDR3 sequence: CASSVLQGAHGYTF. In nucleotides, the CDR3 is TGTGCCAGTAGTGTCTTACAGGGGGCACATGGCTACACCTTC. This chain links TRBV19 with TRBJ1-2; 9 nucleotides match TRBD1. Germline CDR1 LNHDA, CDR2 SQIVND (reference sequence). Trimming at V came to 5 bases and at J to 6 bases, leaving 7 bases not matched to a gene. The CDR3 runs 14 residues.

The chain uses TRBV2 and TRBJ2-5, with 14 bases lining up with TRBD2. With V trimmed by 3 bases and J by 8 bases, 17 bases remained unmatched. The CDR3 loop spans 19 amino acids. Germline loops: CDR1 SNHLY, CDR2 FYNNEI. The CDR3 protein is CASSESLISTSGRALTQYF. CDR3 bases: TGTGCCAGCAGTGAGAGCTTAATATCGACTAGCGGGAGGGCTCTTACCCAGTACTTC.

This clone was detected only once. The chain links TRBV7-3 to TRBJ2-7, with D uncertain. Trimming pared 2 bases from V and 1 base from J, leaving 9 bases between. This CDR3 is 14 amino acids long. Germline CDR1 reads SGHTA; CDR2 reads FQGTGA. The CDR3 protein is CASSLGPVSYEQYF. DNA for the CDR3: TGTGCCAGCAGCTTAGGGCCGGTTTCCTACGAGCAGTACTTC.

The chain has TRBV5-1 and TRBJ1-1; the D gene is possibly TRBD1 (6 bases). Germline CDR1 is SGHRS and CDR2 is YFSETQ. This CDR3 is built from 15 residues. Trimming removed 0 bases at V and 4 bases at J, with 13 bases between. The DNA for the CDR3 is TGCGCCAGCAGCTTGGGGTTACAGGGTGGCACTGAAGCTTTCTTT. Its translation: CASSLGLQGGTEAFF. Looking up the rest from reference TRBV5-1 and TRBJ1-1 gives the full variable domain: KAGVTQTPRYLIKTRGQQVTLSCSPISGHRSVSWYQQTPGQGLQFLFEYFSETQRNKGNFPGRFSGRQFSNSRSEMNVSTLELGDSALYLCASSLGLQGGTEAFFGQGTRLTVV.

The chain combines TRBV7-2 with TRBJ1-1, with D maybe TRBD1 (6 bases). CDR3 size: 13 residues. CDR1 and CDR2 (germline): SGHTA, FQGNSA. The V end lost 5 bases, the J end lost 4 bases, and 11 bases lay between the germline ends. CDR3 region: CASSGGMLTEAFF. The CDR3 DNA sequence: TGTGCCAGCAGCGGGGGCATGCTCACTGAAGCTTTCTTT.

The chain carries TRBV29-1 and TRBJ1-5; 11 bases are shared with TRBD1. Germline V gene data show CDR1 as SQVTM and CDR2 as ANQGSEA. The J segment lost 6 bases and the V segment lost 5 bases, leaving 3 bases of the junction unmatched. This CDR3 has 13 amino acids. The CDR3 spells CSVWDRGGQPQHF. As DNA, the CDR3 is TGCAGCGTTTGGGACAGGGGGGGTCAGCCCCAGCATTTT.

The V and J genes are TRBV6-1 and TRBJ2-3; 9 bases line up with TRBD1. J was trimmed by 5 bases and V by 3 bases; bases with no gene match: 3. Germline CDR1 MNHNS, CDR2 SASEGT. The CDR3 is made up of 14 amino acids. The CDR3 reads CASSEGTGIDTQYF. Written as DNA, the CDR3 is TGTGCCAGCAGTGAGGGGACAGGGATAGATACGCAGTATTTT.

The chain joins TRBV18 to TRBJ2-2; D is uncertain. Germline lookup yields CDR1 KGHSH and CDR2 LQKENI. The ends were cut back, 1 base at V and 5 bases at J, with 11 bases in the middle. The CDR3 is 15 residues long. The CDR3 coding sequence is TGTGCCAGCTCACCACGGCAGGCGTTGACCGGGGAGCTGTTTTTT. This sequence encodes CASSPRQALTGELFF.

The chain's CDR3 is CASSAKPGVETQYF. The CDR3 DNA follows: TGTGCCAGCAGCGCGAAGCCGGGAGTGGAGACCCAGTACTTC. V gene TRBV9 combines with J gene TRBJ2-5, with a tentative D call TRBD2 (6 bases). Germline lookup yields CDR1 SGDLS and CDR2 YYNGEE. V shed 3 bases and J shed 5 bases, with 14 bases lying between them. This CDR3 contains 14 residues.

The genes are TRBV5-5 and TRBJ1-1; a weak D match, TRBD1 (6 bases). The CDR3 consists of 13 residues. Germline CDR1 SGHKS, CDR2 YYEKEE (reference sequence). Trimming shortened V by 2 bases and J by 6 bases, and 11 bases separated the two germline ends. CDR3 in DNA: TGTGCCAGCAGCTTAAACAGGGCCCCTGAAGCTTTCTTT. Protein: CASSLNRAPEAFF.

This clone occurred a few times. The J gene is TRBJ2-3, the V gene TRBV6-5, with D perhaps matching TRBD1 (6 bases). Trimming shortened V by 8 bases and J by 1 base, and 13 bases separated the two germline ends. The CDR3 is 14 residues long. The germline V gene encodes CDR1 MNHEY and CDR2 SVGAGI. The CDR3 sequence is CASGYREGTDTQYF. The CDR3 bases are TGTGCCAGCGGATACAGGGAAGGCACAGATACGCAGTATTTT.

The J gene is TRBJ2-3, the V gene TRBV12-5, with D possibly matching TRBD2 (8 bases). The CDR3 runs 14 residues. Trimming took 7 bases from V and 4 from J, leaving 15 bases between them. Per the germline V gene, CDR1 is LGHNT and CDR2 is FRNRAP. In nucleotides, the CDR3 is TGTGCTAGTGCCACGGGAGGGGGCCCAGATACGCAGTATTTT. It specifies CASATGGGPDTQYF.

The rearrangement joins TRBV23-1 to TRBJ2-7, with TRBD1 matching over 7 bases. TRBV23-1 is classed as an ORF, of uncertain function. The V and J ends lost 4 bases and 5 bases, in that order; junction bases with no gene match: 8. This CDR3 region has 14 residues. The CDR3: CASSPDRTGDEQYV. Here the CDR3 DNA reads TGCGCCAGCAGTCCGGACCGGACAGGTGACGAGCAGTACGTC.